This T cell receptor (beta chain) was captured by sequencing in a study of cytomegalovirus exposure and HLA in healthy donors. Clones were sequenced by immunoSEQ multiplex PCR, and TCRdb holds only the in-frame ones, with some missing. The table records 200,000 to 300,000 clones, 80% to 90% of them present only once. CDR1 and CDR2 from the germline V gene are LNHDA and SQIVND (reference sequence). There are 16 residues in the CDR3. Germline trimming cut 1 base from V and 0 bases from J; bases unmatched to any gene: 4. The chain combines TRBV19 with TRBJ2-7, with 9 bases aligning to TRBD2. Sequenced sample: PBMCs. This TCR came from a man younger than 30 in good health and CMV-seronegative. As DNA, the CDR3 is TGTGCCAGTAGTATAGCGGAGCGGGGGGCCTCCTACGAGCAGTACTTC. It yields the protein CASSIAERGASYEQYF.